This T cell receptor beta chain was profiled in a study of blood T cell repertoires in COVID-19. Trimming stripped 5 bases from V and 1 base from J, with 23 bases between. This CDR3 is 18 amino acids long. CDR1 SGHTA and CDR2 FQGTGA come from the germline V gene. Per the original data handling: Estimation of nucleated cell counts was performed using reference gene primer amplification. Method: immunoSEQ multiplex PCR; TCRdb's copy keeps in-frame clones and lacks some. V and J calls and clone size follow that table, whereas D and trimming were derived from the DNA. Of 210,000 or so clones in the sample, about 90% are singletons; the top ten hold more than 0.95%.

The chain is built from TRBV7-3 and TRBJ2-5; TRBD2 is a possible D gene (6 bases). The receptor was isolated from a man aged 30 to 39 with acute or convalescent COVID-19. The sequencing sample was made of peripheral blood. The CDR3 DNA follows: TGTGCCAGCAGCCCGGTTGGGGGGTCCAACAGCGGCCAAGAGACCCAGTACTTC. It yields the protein CASSPVGGSNSGQETQYF.